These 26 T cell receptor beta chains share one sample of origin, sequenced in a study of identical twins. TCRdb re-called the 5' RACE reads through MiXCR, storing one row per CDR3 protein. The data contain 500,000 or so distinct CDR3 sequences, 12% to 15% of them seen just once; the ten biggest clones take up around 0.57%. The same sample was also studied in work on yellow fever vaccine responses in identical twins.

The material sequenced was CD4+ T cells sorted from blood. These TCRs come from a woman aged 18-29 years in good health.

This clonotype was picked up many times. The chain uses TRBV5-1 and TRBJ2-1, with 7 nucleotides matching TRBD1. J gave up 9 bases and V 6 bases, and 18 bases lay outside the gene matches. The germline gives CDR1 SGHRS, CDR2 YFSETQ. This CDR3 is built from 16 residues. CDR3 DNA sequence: TGCGCCAGCAACCGTGATCTAAGAGGGGGCTACGGTGAGCAGTTCTTC. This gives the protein CASNRDLRGGYGEQFF.

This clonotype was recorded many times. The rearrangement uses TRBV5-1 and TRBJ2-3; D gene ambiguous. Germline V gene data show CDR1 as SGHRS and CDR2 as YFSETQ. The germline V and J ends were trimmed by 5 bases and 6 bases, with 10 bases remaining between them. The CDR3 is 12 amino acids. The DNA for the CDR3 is TGCGCCAGCAGTATCAGGCCGGATACGCAGTATTTT. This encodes CASSIRPDTQYF.

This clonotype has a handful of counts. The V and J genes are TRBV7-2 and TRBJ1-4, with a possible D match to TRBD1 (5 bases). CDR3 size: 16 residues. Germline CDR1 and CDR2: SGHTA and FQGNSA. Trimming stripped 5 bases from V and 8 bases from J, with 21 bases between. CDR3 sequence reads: CASSPQPRGEQEKLFF. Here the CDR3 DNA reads TGTGCCAGCAGCCCCCAGCCGCGGGGGGAGCAAGAAAAACTGTTTTTT. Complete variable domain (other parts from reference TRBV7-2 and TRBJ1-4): GAGVSQSPSNKVTEKGKDVELRCDPISGHTALYWYRQSLGQGLEFLIYFQGNSAPDKSGLPSDRFSAERTGGSVSTLTIQRTQQEDSAVYLCASSPQPRGEQEKLFFGSGTQLSVL.

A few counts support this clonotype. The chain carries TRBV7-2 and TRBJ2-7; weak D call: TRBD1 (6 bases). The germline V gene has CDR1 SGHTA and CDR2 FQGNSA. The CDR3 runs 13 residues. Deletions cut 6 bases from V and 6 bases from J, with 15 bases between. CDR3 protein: CASSLIQGSEQYF. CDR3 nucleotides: TGTGCCAGCAGTTTAATACAGGGATCCGAGCAGTACTTC.

The CDR3 coding sequence is TGCAGTGCCGCTAGACTAGCGGGAGGGCTTGGGTACGAGCAGTACTTC. This sequence encodes CSAARLAGGLGYEQYF. This sequence joins TRBV20-1 and TRBJ2-7, with 14 bases aligning to TRBD2. The CDR3 runs 16 residues. V was clipped by 6 bases and J by 4 bases; unmatched bases: 11. Per germline, CDR1 DFQATT and CDR2 SNEGSKA (reference sequence).

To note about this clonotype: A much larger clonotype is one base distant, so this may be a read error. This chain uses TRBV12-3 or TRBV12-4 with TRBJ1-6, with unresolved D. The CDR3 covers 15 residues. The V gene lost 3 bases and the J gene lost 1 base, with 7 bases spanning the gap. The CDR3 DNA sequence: TGTGCCAGCAGTTTGGGGTGGTCCTATAATTCACCCCTCCACTTT. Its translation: CASSLGWSYNSPLHF.

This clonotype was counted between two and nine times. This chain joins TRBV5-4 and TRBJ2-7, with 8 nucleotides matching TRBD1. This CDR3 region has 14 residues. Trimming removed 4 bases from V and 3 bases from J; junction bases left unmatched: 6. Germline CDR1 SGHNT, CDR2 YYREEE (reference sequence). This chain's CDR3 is CASSPQGALYEQYF. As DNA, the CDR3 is TGTGCCAGCAGCCCCCAGGGGGCCCTCTACGAGCAGTACTTC.

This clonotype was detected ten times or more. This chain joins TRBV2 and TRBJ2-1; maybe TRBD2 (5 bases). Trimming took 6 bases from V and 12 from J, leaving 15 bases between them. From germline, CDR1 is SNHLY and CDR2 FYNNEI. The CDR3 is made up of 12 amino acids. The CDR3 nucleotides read TGTGCCAGCAGCAACACGGAGGTCGGGCAGTTCTTC. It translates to CASSNTEVGQFF.

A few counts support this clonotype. CDR3 protein: CASSYTFAGELFF. The CDR3 DNA follows: TGTGCCAGCAGTTACACATTTGCCGGGGAGCTGTTTTTT. The chain carries TRBV6-5 and TRBJ2-2; D is undetermined. This CDR3 spans 13 amino acids. Germline V gene sequence: CDR1 MNHEY, CDR2 SVGAGI. Deletions cut 2 bases from V and 6 bases from J, with 7 bases between.

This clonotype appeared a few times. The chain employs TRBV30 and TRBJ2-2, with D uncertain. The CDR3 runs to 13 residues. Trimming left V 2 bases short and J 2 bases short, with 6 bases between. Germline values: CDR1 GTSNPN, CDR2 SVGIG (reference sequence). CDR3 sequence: CAWSPDNTGELFF. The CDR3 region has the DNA TGTGCCTGGAGTCCGGACAACACCGGGGAGCTGTTTTTT.

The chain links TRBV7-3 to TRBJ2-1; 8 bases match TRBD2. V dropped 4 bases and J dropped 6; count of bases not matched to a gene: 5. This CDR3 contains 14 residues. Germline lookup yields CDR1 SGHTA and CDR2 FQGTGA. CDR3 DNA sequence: TGTGCCAGCAGCTCCTCGGGGGGGCCCAATGAGCAGTTCTTC. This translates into CASSSSGGPNEQFF.

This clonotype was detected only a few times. CDR3 nucleotide sequence: TGTGCCAGCAGCCTAGGTAGGGACAGTCAATTTGGGGCCAACGTCCTGACTTTC. Translating gives CASSLGRDSQFGANVLTF. The chain links TRBV28 to TRBJ2-6; 7 bases map to TRBD1. With 6 bases clipped from V and 3 bases from J, the junction kept 14 bases outside the gene matches. The CDR3 totals 18 residues. In germline, CDR1 is MDHEN, CDR2 SYDVKM.

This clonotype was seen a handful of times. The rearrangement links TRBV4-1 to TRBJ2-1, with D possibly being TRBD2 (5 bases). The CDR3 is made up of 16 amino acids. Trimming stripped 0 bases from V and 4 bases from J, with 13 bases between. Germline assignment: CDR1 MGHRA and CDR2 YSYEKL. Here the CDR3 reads CASSQEGKRAYNEQFF. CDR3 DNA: TGCGCCAGCAGCCAAGAGGGGAAGAGGGCATACAATGAGCAGTTCTTC.

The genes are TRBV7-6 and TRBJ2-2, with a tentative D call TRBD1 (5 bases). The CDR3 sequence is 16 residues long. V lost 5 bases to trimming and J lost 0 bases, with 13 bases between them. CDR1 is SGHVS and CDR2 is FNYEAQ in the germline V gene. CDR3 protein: CASSPQQATNTGELFF. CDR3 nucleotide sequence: TGTGCCAGCAGCCCGCAACAGGCGACGAACACCGGGGAGCTGTTTTTT.

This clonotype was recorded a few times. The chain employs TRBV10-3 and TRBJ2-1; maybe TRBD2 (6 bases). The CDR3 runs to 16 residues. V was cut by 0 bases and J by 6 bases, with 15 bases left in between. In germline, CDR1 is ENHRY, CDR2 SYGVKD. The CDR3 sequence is CAISESMGLASNEQFF. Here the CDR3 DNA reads TGTGCCATCAGTGAGTCGATGGGACTGGCTAGCAATGAGCAGTTCTTC.

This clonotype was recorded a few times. This CDR3 reads CAISSGQLEQETQYF. The CDR3 nucleotides read TGTGCCATCAGCTCGGGACAGCTAGAGCAAGAGACCCAGTACTTC. The rearrangement joins TRBV10-3 to TRBJ2-5, with TRBD1 matching 7 bases. V shed 6 bases, J shed 2 bases, and the junction held 9 bases outside the gene matches. The CDR3 is made up of 15 amino acids. Germline V CDR1 and CDR2: ENHRY, SYGVKD.

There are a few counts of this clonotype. CDR3 DNA: TGCGCCAGCAGCCGTCTCAGTAATTCGAACACTGAAGCTTTCTTT. Protein sequence: CASSRLSNSNTEAFF. The J gene is TRBJ1-1, the V gene TRBV5-1; D gene unclear. The CDR3 loop spans 15 amino acids. V lost 4 bases, J lost 1 base, and 14 bases lay in between. In germline, CDR1 is SGHRS, CDR2 YFSETQ. The variable domain in full, completed from reference TRBV5-1 and TRBJ1-1, reads KAGVTQTPRYLIKTRGQQVTLSCSPISGHRSVSWYQQTPGQGLQFLFEYFSETQRNKGNFPGRFSGRQFSNSRSEMNVSTLELGDSALYLCASSRLSNSNTEAFFGQGTRLTVV.

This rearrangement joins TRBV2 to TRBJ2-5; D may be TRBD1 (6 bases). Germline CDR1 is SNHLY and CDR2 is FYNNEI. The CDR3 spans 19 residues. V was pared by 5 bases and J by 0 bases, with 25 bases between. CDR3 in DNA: TGTGCCAGCAGTTCCTCCCTTGAAACCCGGACAGCGTACCAAGAGACCCAGTACTTC. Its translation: CASSSSLETRTAYQETQYF. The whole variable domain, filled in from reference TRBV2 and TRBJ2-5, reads EPEVTQTPSHQVTQMGQEVILRCVPISNHLYFYWYRQILGQKVEFLVSFYNNEISEKSEIFDDQFSVERPDGSNFTLKIRSTKLEDSAMYFCASSSSLETRTAYQETQYFGPGTRLLVL.

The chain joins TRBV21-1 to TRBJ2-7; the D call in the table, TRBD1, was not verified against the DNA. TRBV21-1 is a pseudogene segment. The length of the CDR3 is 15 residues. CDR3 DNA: TGTGCCAGCAGCAAAAGGGGGCTGCCGACCTACGAGCAGTACTTC. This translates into CASSKRGLPTYEQYF.

CDR3 DNA: TGTGCCAGCTCACCAATGACAGCTCAAGAGACCCAGTACTTC. Translating gives CASSPMTAQETQYF. The rearrangement joins TRBV18 to TRBJ2-5; weak D call: TRBD1 (5 bases). The germline gives CDR1 KGHSH, CDR2 LQKENI. The ends were cut back, 2 bases at V and 2 bases at J, with 9 bases in the middle. CDR3 length: 14 residues.

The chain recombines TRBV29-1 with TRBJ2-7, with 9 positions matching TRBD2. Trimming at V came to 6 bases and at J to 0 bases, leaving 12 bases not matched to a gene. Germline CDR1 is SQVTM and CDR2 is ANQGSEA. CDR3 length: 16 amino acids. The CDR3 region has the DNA TGCAGCGTCACCGTTCTAGCGGGGACCAGCTCCTACGAGCAGTACTTC. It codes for CSVTVLAGTSSYEQYF.

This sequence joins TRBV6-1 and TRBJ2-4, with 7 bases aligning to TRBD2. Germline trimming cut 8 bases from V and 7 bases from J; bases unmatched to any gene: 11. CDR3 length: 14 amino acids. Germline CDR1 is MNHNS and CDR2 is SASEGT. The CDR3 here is CASESAGGGNIQYF. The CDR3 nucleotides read TGTGCCAGCGAGAGTGCCGGGGGAGGGAACATTCAGTACTTC.

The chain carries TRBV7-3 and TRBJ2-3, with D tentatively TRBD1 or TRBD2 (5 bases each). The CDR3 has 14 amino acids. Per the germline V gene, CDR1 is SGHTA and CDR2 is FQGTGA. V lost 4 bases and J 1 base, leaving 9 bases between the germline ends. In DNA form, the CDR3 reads TGTGCCAGCAGCTCCGTGGGGGGCACAGATACGCAGTATTTT. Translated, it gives CASSSVGGTDTQYF.

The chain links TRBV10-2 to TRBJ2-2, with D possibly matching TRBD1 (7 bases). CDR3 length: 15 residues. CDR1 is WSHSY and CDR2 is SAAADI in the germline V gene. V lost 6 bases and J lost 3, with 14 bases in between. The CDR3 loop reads CASRSTGTDTGELFF. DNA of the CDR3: TGCGCCAGCAGGTCGACAGGGACTGACACCGGGGAGCTGTTTTTT.

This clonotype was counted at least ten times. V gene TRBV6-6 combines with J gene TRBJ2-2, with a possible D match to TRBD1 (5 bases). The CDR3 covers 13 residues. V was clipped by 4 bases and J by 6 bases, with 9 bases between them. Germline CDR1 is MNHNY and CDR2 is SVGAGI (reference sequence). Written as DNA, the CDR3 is TGTGCCAGCAGTTCAACAGGTTCCGGGGAGCTGTTTTTT. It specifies CASSSTGSGELFF.

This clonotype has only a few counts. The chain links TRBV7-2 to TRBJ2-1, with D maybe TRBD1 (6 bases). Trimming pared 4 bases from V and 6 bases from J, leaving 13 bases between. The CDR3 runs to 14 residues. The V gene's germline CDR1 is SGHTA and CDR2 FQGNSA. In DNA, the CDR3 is TGTGCCAGCAGCTACGGGACATACCGCAATGAGCAGTTCTTC. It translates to CASSYGTYRNEQFF.